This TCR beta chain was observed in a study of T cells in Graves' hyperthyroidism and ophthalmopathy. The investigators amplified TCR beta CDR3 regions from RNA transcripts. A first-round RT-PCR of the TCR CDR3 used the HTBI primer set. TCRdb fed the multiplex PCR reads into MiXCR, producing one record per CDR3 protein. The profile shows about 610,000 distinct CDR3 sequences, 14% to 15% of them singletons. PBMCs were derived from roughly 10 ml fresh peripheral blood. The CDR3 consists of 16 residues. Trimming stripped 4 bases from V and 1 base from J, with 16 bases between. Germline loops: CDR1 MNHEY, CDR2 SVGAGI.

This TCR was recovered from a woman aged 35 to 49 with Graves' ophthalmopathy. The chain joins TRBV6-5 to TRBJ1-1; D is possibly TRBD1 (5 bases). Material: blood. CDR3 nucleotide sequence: TGTGCCAGCAGTTCGCTTAGACTGACAGAGAACACTGAAGCTTTCTTT. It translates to CASSSLRLTENTEAFF.